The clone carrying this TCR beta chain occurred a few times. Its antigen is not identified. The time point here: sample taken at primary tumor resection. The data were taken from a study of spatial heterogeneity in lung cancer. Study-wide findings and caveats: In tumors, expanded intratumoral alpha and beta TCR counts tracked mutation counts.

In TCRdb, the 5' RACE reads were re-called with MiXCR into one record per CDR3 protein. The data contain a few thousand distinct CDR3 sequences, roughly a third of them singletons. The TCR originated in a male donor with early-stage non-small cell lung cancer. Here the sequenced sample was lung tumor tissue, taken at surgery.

The CDR3 coding sequence is TGTGCCAGCAGCTTAGGGATGACAGGGGCAAACTATGGCTACACCTTC. It is translated as CASSLGMTGANYGYTF. V and J are TRBV7-9 and TRBJ1-2; 8 bases line up with TRBD1. V lost 1 base, J lost 2 bases, and 6 bases stayed unmatched. The germline V gene encodes CDR1 SEHNR and CDR2 FQNEAQ (reference sequence). CDR3 length equals 16 residues.